This T cell receptor (beta chain) was observed in a study of blood T cell repertoires in COVID-19. In the study overall: Material from acute and convalescent COVID-19 was sourced from the United States, Italy and Spain. T cells, B-cell-depleted T cells, or PBMCs supplied cDNA or gDNA.

The CDR3 is 13 residues long. Germline loops: CDR1 LGHDT, CDR2 YNNKEL (reference sequence). V was shortened by 3 bases and J by 4 bases, with 9 bases between the two germline ends. Per the study methods: Reference gene primers were amplified, and this amplification served to estimate nucleated cell counts. Some clones are missing from TCRdb's copy, which holds only in-frame ones; the method was immunoSEQ multiplex PCR. V, J and clone size reflect that table, while D and trimming were determined from the DNA. The sample carries 250,000 or so clones, approximately 91% recorded once. Ages ranged from roughly 18 to 95 years, with residence in more than 20 US areas.

This sequence originates from a human donor in a cohort exposed to, infected with or recovered from COVID-19 (not recorded which). The donor label of this sample is uncertain. Sequenced input: PBMCs or T cells enriched from blood (not recorded which). The V gene is TRBV3-1 (or the pseudogene TRBV3-2), the J gene TRBJ1-1, with a weak D call TRBD1 (5 bases). CDR3 in amino acids: CASSQGLGTEAFF. The CDR3 DNA reads as TGTGCCAGCAGCCAGGGGCTAGGCACTGAAGCTTTCTTT.